This TCR beta chain is drawn from a study of cytomegalovirus exposure and HLA in healthy donors. The PCR ran on 60 Vbeta and 13 Jbeta primers. Libraries were prepared by immunoSEQ multiplex PCR; TCRdb keeps only in-frame clonotypes and omits some of them. The table lists 25,000 to 40,000 clones, around 40% of them singletons. From germline, CDR1 is MNHEY and CDR2 SMNVEV (reference sequence). This CDR3 region has 15 residues. V shed 4 bases and J shed 0 bases, with 12 bases lying between them. This TCR came from a woman aged 45-59 years in good health and CMV-seronegative. Sequencing was done on a sample of PBMCs. The chain carries TRBV27 and TRBJ1-1; a weak D match, TRBD1 (6 bases). The CDR3 spells CASSSNRALNTEAFF. Written as DNA, the CDR3 is TGTGCCAGCAGTTCAAACAGGGCTCTGAACACTGAAGCTTTCTTT.